What follows are 29 T cell receptor beta chains derived from one specimen sequenced in a study of cytomegalovirus exposure and HLA in healthy donors. Primers included in the PCR were 60 Vbeta and 13 Jbeta primers. The data were produced by immunoSEQ multiplex PCR, yet TCRdb's version contains in-frame clones alone and is incomplete. The table records some 140,000 clones, approximately 74% of them present only once. The sequenced material came from PBMCs. The receptor set was obtained from a man aged 25 to 40 in good health and CMV-seronegative.

This chain uses TRBV19 with TRBJ2-5; TRBD1 agrees at 9 bases. The CDR3 extends over 15 amino acids. Germline CDR1 and CDR2: LNHDA and SQIVND (reference sequence). After removal of 0 bases from V and 5 bases from J, the junction contained 4 bases not matched to a gene. CDR3: CASSIEGQGYETQYF. DNA for the CDR3: TGTGCCAGTAGTATAGAGGGACAGGGCTACGAGACCCAGTACTTC. The entire variable domain, with the rest obtained from reference TRBV19 and TRBJ2-5, is as follows: DGGITQSPKYLFRKEGQNVTLSCEQNLNHDAMYWYRQDPGQGLRLIYYSQIVNDFQKGDIAEGYSVSREKKESFPLTVTSAQKNPTAFYLCASSIEGQGYETQYFGPGTRLLVL.

The rearrangement links TRBV28 to TRBJ1-4; weak D call: TRBD1 (5 bases). Germline CDR1 and CDR2: MDHEN and SYDVKM. CDR3 length: 16 residues. The V and J ends lost 3 bases and 0 bases respectively, with 11 bases between them. The CDR3 spells CASSFGQSPTNEKLFF. Written as DNA, the CDR3 is TGTGCCAGCAGTTTCGGACAATCTCCAACTAATGAAAAACTGTTTTTT.

The rearrangement joins TRBV6-6 to TRBJ2-2; 8 positions match TRBD1. The V gene end was trimmed by 0 bases and the J gene end by 5 bases; junction bases not matched to a gene: 5. The CDR3 consists of 16 residues. The germline CDR1 and CDR2 sequences are MNHNY and SVGAGI (reference sequence). The CDR3 sequence: CASSYSQGAFTGELFF. The DNA for the CDR3 is TGTGCCAGCAGTTACTCCCAGGGGGCTTTTACCGGGGAGCTGTTTTTT.

This clone was recorded only once. The chain links TRBV14 to TRBJ2-3; weak D call: TRBD2 (5 bases). The V and J ends lost 1 base and 10 bases respectively, with 9 bases between them. Germline CDR1 is SGHDN and CDR2 is FVKESK. This CDR3 is built from 12 residues. The CDR3 spells CASSQARVAQYF. Here the CDR3 DNA reads TGTGCCAGCAGCCAAGCGAGGGTAGCGCAGTATTTT.

The chain links TRBV28 to TRBJ2-7; D might be TRBD1 (6 bases). The V gene's germline CDR1 is MDHEN and CDR2 SYDVKM. The CDR3 is 13 amino acids. V was clipped by 11 bases and J by 5 bases, with 19 bases between them. Here the CDR3 DNA reads TGTGCCCTCGGGAAAACAGGGACCGACGAGCAGTACTTC. Protein sequence: CALGKTGTDEQYF.

The chain has TRBV6-4 and TRBJ2-2, with 7 bases lining up with TRBD1. The CDR3 runs to 16 residues. V shed 6 bases and J 0 bases; nucleotides not matched to a gene: 7. Germline V CDR1 and CDR2: MRHNA, SNTAGT. This CDR3 is CASSFFGTANTGELFF. CDR3 DNA: TGTGCCAGCAGCTTTTTTGGGACAGCGAACACCGGGGAGCTGTTTTTT.

CDR3 DNA: TGCGCCAGCAGCTTATTCCAGGGCAATGAAAAACTGTTTTTT. It specifies CASSLFQGNEKLFF. The chain recombines TRBV5-1 with TRBJ1-4, with a weak D call TRBD1 (5 bases). CDR1 and CDR2 from the germline V gene are SGHRS and YFSETQ. This CDR3 contains 14 residues. Trimming left V 2 bases short and J 5 bases short, with 10 bases between.

The chain employs TRBV5-1 and TRBJ1-6, with D perhaps matching TRBD1 (6 bases). Germline CDR1 reads SGHRS; CDR2 reads YFSETQ. This CDR3 region has 14 residues. Trimming removed 5 bases at V and 10 bases at J, with 16 bases between. CDR3: CASRRGIDGSPLHF. CDR3 nucleotides: TGCGCCAGCAGGAGGGGGATTGATGGCTCACCCCTCCACTTT.

In this sample, this clone turned up once. The chain employs TRBV14 and TRBJ2-5; TRBD1 matches 8 bases. The CDR3 has 15 residues. CDR1 is SGHDN and CDR2 is FVKESK in the germline V gene. The V and J ends lost 4 bases and 7 bases, in that order; junction bases with no gene match: 11. This chain's CDR3 is CASSPFGQGTGTQYF. CDR3 bases: TGTGCCAGCAGCCCTTTCGGACAGGGAACGGGGACCCAGTACTTC.

The table lists this clone with a count of one. The CDR3 region is CASSRGIPDTQYF. DNA for the CDR3: TGTGCCAGCAGCCGAGGTATTCCAGATACGCAGTATTTT. This rearrangement joins TRBV7-9 to TRBJ2-3; D remains ambiguous. The CDR3 is made up of 13 amino acids. Trimming removed 5 bases at V and 4 bases at J, with 10 bases between. Germline lookup yields CDR1 SEHNR and CDR2 FQNEAQ (reference sequence).

The J gene is TRBJ1-1, the V gene TRBV6-5; 7 bases are shared with TRBD1. V shed 4 bases and J 1 base; nucleotides not matched to a gene: 9. CDR1 and CDR2 from the germline V gene are MNHEY and SVGAGI. The CDR3 runs to 16 residues. The CDR3 DNA sequence: TGTGCCAGCAGTTCAACAGGGGATGTTAAGAACACTGAAGCTTTCTTT. Amino acid sequence: CASSSTGDVKNTEAFF.

This chain connects TRBV19 to TRBJ2-2; 8 bases agree with TRBD1. Germline CDR1 is LNHDA and CDR2 is SQIVND (reference sequence). The CDR3 runs 16 residues. Trimming removed 4 bases from V and 4 bases from J; junction bases left unmatched: 8. The CDR3 DNA reads TGTGCCAGTAGTAAGGACAGGGAGGAGAGCACCGGGGAGCTGTTTTTT. Its translation is CASSKDREESTGELFF.

CDR3 residues: CATSRDEGRTQYF. DNA of the CDR3: TGTGCCACCAGCAGAGACGAGGGCAGGACGCAGTATTTT. This chain uses TRBV15 with TRBJ2-3, with a possible D match to TRBD2 (5 bases). The CDR3 contains 13 residues. Deletions cut 0 bases from V and 9 bases from J, with 10 bases between. Germline V lookup: CDR1 LNHNV, CDR2 YYDKDF (reference sequence). The variable domain in full, with the rest retrieved from reference TRBV15 and TRBJ2-3, is DAMVIQNPRYQVTQFGKPVTLSCSQTLNHNVMYWYQQKSSQAPKLLFHYYDKDFNNEADTPDNFQSRRPNTSFCFLDIRSPGLGDTAMYLCATSRDEGRTQYFGPGTRLTVL.

This clone has more than one count but fewer than ten. J is TRBJ2-7 and V is TRBV2, with 7 bases fitting TRBD2. Germline CDR1 reads SNHLY; CDR2 reads FYNNEI. The CDR3 length is 14 residues. V lost 8 bases and J lost 3; bases outside the gene matches: 10. CDR3 bases: TGTGCCAGCGGGGGGGTCGACCGGGGCTACGAGCAGTACTTC. This translates into CASGGVDRGYEQYF.

This clone came up a few times. The genes are TRBV9 and TRBJ2-5; D may be TRBD2 (6 bases). This CDR3 spans 15 amino acids. Trimming pared 0 bases from V and 5 bases from J, leaving 14 bases between. CDR1 and CDR2 from the germline V gene are SGDLS and YYNGEE. The CDR3 sequence: CASSVAEGRLETQYF. CDR3 in DNA: TGTGCCAGCAGCGTAGCGGAGGGACGTCTGGAGACCCAGTACTTC.

The chain uses TRBV19 and TRBJ1-5; weak D call: TRBD1 (5 bases). With 1 base removed from V and 2 bases from J, the gap between germline ends came to 9 bases. Germline CDR1 LNHDA, CDR2 SQIVND (reference sequence). This CDR3 region has 15 residues. For the CDR3, the DNA is TGTGCCAGTAGTATAGGTCTAGGGGGCAATCAGCCCCAGCATTTT. Protein sequence: CASSIGLGGNQPQHF.

The chain is built from TRBV9 and TRBJ2-5; 9 bases are shared with TRBD2. Germline CDR1 and CDR2: SGDLS and YYNGEE. The CDR3 spans 15 residues. V lost 3 bases and J lost 7; bases outside the gene matches: 10. The chain's CDR3 is CASSGGGGAAGTQYF. The CDR3 bases are TGTGCCAGCAGCGGAGGCGGGGGGGCCGCGGGGACCCAGTACTTC.

This chain joins TRBV5-1 and TRBJ2-3; 14 nucleotides match TRBD2. Germline V CDR1 and CDR2: SGHRS, YFSETQ. The CDR3 is 16 residues long. V was pared by 4 bases and J by 5 bases, with 6 bases of the junction left unmatched. This chain's CDR3 is CASSQTSGGARDTQYF. The CDR3, as DNA: TGCGCCAGCAGCCAGACTAGCGGGGGGGCGAGAGATACGCAGTATTTT.

The chain combines TRBV30 with TRBJ1-2, with 8 bases lining up with TRBD1. J was trimmed by 8 bases and V by 3 bases; bases with no gene match: 8. Germline V gene lookup returns CDR1 GTSNPN and CDR2 SVGIG (reference sequence). The CDR3 is 13 residues long. The CDR3 DNA follows: TGTGCCTGGAGCGGGGCAAGGGACAGGGGCTACACCTTC. Protein product: CAWSGARDRGYTF.

The chain employs TRBV5-1 and TRBJ2-6; 7 positions match TRBD1. CDR1 SGHRS and CDR2 YFSETQ come from the germline V gene. Trimming removed 1 base from V and 0 bases from J; junction bases left unmatched: 4. The CDR3 sequence is 17 residues long. Here the CDR3 reads CASSLKGASSGANVLTF. For the CDR3, the DNA is TGCGCCAGCAGCTTGAAGGGGGCGAGCTCTGGGGCCAACGTCCTGACTTTC. The full variable domain, completed using reference TRBV5-1 and TRBJ2-6, is KAGVTQTPRYLIKTRGQQVTLSCSPISGHRSVSWYQQTPGQGLQFLFEYFSETQRNKGNFPGRFSGRQFSNSRSEMNVSTLELGDSALYLCASSLKGASSGANVLTFGAGSRLTVL.

The chain is built from TRBV5-1 and TRBJ2-5; 13 nucleotides agree with TRBD2. The CDR3 has 19 residues. The V gene end was trimmed by 4 bases and the J gene end by 2 bases; junction bases not matched to a gene: 14. Germline assignment: CDR1 SGHRS and CDR2 YFSETQ. The CDR3 spells CASSVQPGLAGYRQETQYF. Written as DNA, the CDR3 is TGCGCCAGCAGCGTTCAACCGGGACTAGCGGGGTATCGACAAGAGACCCAGTACTTC.

J is TRBJ1-1 and V is TRBV9, with a weak D call TRBD1 (5 bases). The V gene's germline CDR1 is SGDLS and CDR2 YYNGEE. The CDR3 has 17 amino acids. Trimming pared 3 bases from V and 0 bases from J, leaving 18 bases between. The CDR3 loop is CASSAGHSPRMNTEAFF. As DNA, the CDR3 is TGTGCCAGCAGCGCAGGACACAGTCCCAGGATGAACACTGAAGCTTTCTTT.

Only a few counts were recorded for this clone. V and J are TRBV7-9 and TRBJ2-7, with 8 bases aligning to TRBD1. The CDR3 runs to 14 residues. Looked up from germline, CDR1 is SEHNR and CDR2 is FQNEAQ (reference sequence). CDR3 DNA: TGTGCACTTGGGACCGGGACAGGACATTACGAGCAGTACTTC. Its translation: CALGTGTGHYEQYF. Supplemented by reference TRBV7-9 and TRBJ2-7, the full variable domain reads DTGVSQNPRHKITKRGQNVTFRCDPISEHNRLYWYRQTLGQGPEFLTYFQNEAQLEKSRLLSDRFSAERPKGSFSTLEIQRTEQGDSAMYLCALGTGTGHYEQYFGPGTRLTVT.

This chain connects TRBV4-1 to TRBJ2-1; possibly TRBD2 for D (6 bases). Deletions cut 0 bases from V and 11 bases from J, with 17 bases between. Germline assignment: CDR1 MGHRA and CDR2 YSYEKL. The CDR3 is made up of 15 amino acids. The CDR3 region is CASSQEMGLPLQQFF. CDR3 in DNA: TGCGCCAGCAGCCAAGAGATGGGACTCCCGTTACAGCAGTTCTTC.

This sequence joins TRBV6-5 and TRBJ2-1; TRBD1 is a possible D gene (5 bases). The CDR3 contains 15 residues. CDR1 is MNHEY and CDR2 is SVGAGI in the germline V gene. V lost 4 bases and J 2 bases, leaving 12 bases between the germline ends. The CDR3 DNA sequence: TGTGCCAGCAGTTTAGTGCAGGGCGCCTACAATGAGCAGTTCTTC. It yields the protein CASSLVQGAYNEQFF.

The chain couples TRBV7-9 to TRBJ2-2, with a weak D call TRBD1 (5 bases). V was cut by 4 bases and J by 6 bases, with 9 bases left in between. The CDR3 has 13 residues. The germline CDR1 and CDR2 sequences are SEHNR and FQNEAQ (reference sequence). As DNA, the CDR3 is TGTGCCAGCAGCTACGACAGAGCCGGGGAGCTGTTTTTT. This sequence encodes CASSYDRAGELFF.

A few counts support this clone. The chain carries TRBV6-4 and TRBJ2-3; perhaps TRBD2 as D (6 bases). The CDR3 is 14 amino acids. Germline V gives CDR1 MRHNA, CDR2 SNTAGT. Trimming cost V 6 bases and J 1 base, with 11 bases left between them. For the CDR3, the DNA is TGTGCCAGCAGCTCTACGGGGGGCACAGATACGCAGTATTTT. Its translation: CASSSTGGTDTQYF.

This chain joins TRBV27 and TRBJ1-2; no clear D. Trimming removed 4 bases at V and 0 bases at J, with 12 bases between. The CDR3 loop spans 15 amino acids. From germline, CDR1 is MNHEY and CDR2 SMNVEV (reference sequence). CDR3 bases: TGTGCCAGCAGTTCCCTGAGTCGCCCTAACTATGGCTACACCTTC. Amino acid sequence: CASSSLSRPNYGYTF.

The genes are TRBV9 and TRBJ2-5; 7 bases map to TRBD2. The CDR3 spans 13 residues. Germline V gene sequence: CDR1 SGDLS, CDR2 YYNGEE. The J segment lost 9 bases and the V segment lost 4 bases, leaving 9 bases of the junction unmatched. The CDR3 DNA reads as TGTGCCAGCAGCCCAGGAGAACGGGGGGCCCAGTACTTC. Encoded protein: CASSPGERGAQYF.